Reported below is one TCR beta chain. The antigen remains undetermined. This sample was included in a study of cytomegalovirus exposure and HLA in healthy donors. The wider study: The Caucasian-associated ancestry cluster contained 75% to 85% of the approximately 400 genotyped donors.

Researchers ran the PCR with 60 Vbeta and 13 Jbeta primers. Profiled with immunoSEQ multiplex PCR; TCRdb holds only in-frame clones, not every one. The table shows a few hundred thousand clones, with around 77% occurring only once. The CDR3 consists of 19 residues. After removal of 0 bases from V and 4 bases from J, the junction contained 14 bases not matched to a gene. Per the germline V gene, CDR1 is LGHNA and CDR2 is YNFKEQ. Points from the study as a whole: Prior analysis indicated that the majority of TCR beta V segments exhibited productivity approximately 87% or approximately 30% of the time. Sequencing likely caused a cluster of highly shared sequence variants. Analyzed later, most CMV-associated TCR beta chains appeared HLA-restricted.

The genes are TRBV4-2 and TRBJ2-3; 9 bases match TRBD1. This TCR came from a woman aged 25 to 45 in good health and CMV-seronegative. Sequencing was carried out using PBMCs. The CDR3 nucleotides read TGTGCCAGCAGCCAAGAGACCTATACCGGGACAGGGCCGGCAGATACGCAGTATTTT. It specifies CASSQETYTGTGPADTQYF.